The rows below give T cell receptor beta chains drawn from one sample of a study of early T cells in non-severe SARS-CoV-2 infection. TCRdb re-analysed the 5' RACE reads in MiXCR, keeping a single row per CDR3 protein. The sample holds roughly 47,000 distinct CDR3 sequences, about 23% seen once. Specimen: whole blood, collected at baseline. Receptors were obtained from an adult who was a healthcare worker with PCR-confirmed SARS-CoV-2 infection or an uninfected control (not recorded which). CDR3s include the opening cysteine and the closing phenylalanine or tryptophan. Each record gives: J gene, V gene, clone size, D gene, CDR3 protein, CDR3 DNA. A D gene is named only where the DNA matches it firmly. A clone size is listed for some rows: how often the clone was seen (once, few, many), or a class if it is expanded.

J gene: TRBJ1-1
V gene: TRBV10-3
clone size: NA
D gene: NA
CDR3 protein: CATRAGGGTEAFF
CDR3 DNA: TGTGCCACCAGGGCCGGGGGAGGCACTGAAGCTTTCTTT

J gene: TRBJ2-7
V gene: TRBV3-1
clone size: NA
D gene: TRBD2
CDR3 protein: CASSQGTSGGDEQYF
CDR3 DNA: TGTGCCAGCAGCCAAGGAACTAGCGGGGGGGACGAGCAGTACTTC

J gene: TRBJ2-2
V gene: TRBV12-3/TRBV12-4
clone size: NA
D gene: NA
CDR3 protein: CASSYSGITGELFF
CDR3 DNA: TGTGCCAGCAGTTACTCAGGGATTACCGGGGAGCTGTTTTTT

J gene: TRBJ2-3
V gene: TRBV6-5
clone size: few
D gene: TRBD1
CDR3 protein: CASRRQGTDTQYF
CDR3 DNA: TGTGCCAGCAGGAGACAGGGAACAGATACGCAGTATTTT

J gene: TRBJ2-2
V gene: TRBV12-3/TRBV12-4
clone size: NA
D gene: NA
CDR3 protein: CASSSDKNTGELFF
CDR3 DNA: TGTGCCAGCAGTTCGGACAAGAACACCGGGGAGCTGTTTTTT

J gene: TRBJ2-5
V gene: TRBV6-5
clone size: NA
D gene: TRBD2
CDR3 protein: CASSGLAGDQETQYF
CDR3 DNA: TGTGCCAGCAGCGGACTAGCGGGGGACCAAGAGACCCAGTACTTC

J gene: TRBJ2-7
V gene: TRBV7-9
clone size: NA
D gene: NA
CDR3 protein: CASSPHAGSSYEQYF
CDR3 DNA: TGTGCCAGCAGCCCACACGCCGGGAGCTCCTACGAGCAGTACTTC

J gene: TRBJ2-2
V gene: TRBV11-3
clone size: NA
D gene: NA
CDR3 protein: CASRARSTGELFF
CDR3 DNA: TGTGCCAGCAGGGCGAGATCAACCGGGGAGCTGTTTTTT

J gene: TRBJ1-2
V gene: TRBV11-2
clone size: few
D gene: NA
CDR3 protein: CASSPAGRVDGYTF
CDR3 DNA: TGTGCCAGCAGTCCAGCGGGCAGGGTGGATGGCTACACCTTC

J gene: TRBJ2-1
V gene: TRBV6-2/TRBV6-3
clone size: few
D gene: TRBD2
CDR3 protein: CASSYSLAGGHGHGQFF
CDR3 DNA: TGTGCCAGCAGTTACTCCCTAGCGGGGGGCCATGGACATGGGCAGTTCTTC

J gene: TRBJ2-5
V gene: TRBV6-2/TRBV6-3
clone size: few
D gene: NA
CDR3 protein: CASSYAGRLQETQYF
CDR3 DNA: TGTGCCAGCAGTTACGCCGGGCGGCTCCAAGAGACCCAGTACTTC

J gene: TRBJ2-1
V gene: TRBV6-4
clone size: NA
D gene: TRBD2
CDR3 protein: CASSPLAERGEQFF
CDR3 DNA: TGTGCCAGCAGCCCACTGGCCGAGCGGGGTGAGCAGTTCTTC

J gene: TRBJ1-6
V gene: TRBV20-1
clone size: NA
D gene: NA
CDR3 protein: CSANAAGSPLHF
CDR3 DNA: TGCAGTGCGAACGCAGCAGGTTCACCCCTCCACTTT

J gene: TRBJ1-5
V gene: TRBV12-3/TRBV12-4
clone size: few
D gene: TRBD1
CDR3 protein: CASSYDRGINQPQHF
CDR3 DNA: TGTGCCAGCAGTTATGACAGGGGGATCAATCAGCCCCAGCATTTT

J gene: TRBJ2-7
V gene: TRBV9
clone size: many
D gene: NA
CDR3 protein: CASSSRSGVGEQYF
CDR3 DNA: TGTGCCAGCAGCTCGCGTTCAGGGGTAGGCGAGCAGTACTTC

J gene: TRBJ1-2
V gene: TRBV5-1
clone size: NA
D gene: NA
CDR3 protein: CASSKNRDNYGYTF
CDR3 DNA: TGCGCCAGCTCAAAAAACCGGGACAACTATGGCTACACCTTC

J gene: TRBJ2-1
V gene: TRBV11-3
clone size: NA
D gene: NA
CDR3 protein: CASSLSSRASSYNEQFF
CDR3 DNA: TGTGCCAGCAGCTTATCTAGCAGGGCGAGCTCCTACAATGAGCAGTTCTTC

J gene: TRBJ1-5
V gene: TRBV10-3
clone size: NA
D gene: NA
CDR3 protein: CAISDLGPNQPQHF
CDR3 DNA: TGTGCCATCAGTGATCTGGGACCGAATCAGCCCCAGCATTTT

J gene: TRBJ2-5
V gene: TRBV12-3/TRBV12-4
clone size: NA
D gene: NA
CDR3 protein: CASSLSGLGAETQYF
CDR3 DNA: TGTGCCAGCAGTTTATCAGGGCTGGGGGCAGAGACCCAGTACTTC

J gene: TRBJ2-1
V gene: TRBV12-3/TRBV12-4
clone size: NA
D gene: TRBD2
CDR3 protein: CASSLTSGGVVEQFF
CDR3 DNA: TGTGCCAGCAGTTTAACCAGCGGGGGGGTTGTTGAGCAGTTCTTC

J gene: TRBJ2-1
V gene: TRBV7-2
clone size: NA
D gene: TRBD2
CDR3 protein: CASSLPSGGPQSWYNEQFF
CDR3 DNA: TGTGCCAGCAGCTTACCTAGCGGGGGGCCGCAGAGTTGGTACAATGAGCAGTTCTTC

J gene: TRBJ2-7
V gene: TRBV12-3/TRBV12-4
clone size: NA
D gene: TRBD1
CDR3 protein: CASSRGQSLYEQYF
CDR3 DNA: TGTGCCAGCAGCAGGGGACAGAGCCTCTACGAGCAGTACTTC

J gene: TRBJ1-1
V gene: TRBV11-2
clone size: NA
D gene: NA
CDR3 protein: CASSLDPRVADTEAFF
CDR3 DNA: TGTGCCAGCAGCTTAGATCCCAGGGTGGCTGACACTGAAGCTTTCTTT

J gene: TRBJ2-7
V gene: TRBV4-2
clone size: NA
D gene: TRBD1
CDR3 protein: CASSPWTGPYEQYF
CDR3 DNA: TGTGCCAGCAGCCCATGGACAGGACCCTACGAGCAGTACTTC

J gene: TRBJ1-4
V gene: TRBV29-1
clone size: few
D gene: NA
CDR3 protein: CSVKSGGEKLFF
CDR3 DNA: TGCAGCGTTAAATCTGGGGGCGAAAAACTGTTTTTT

J gene: TRBJ1-3
V gene: TRBV11-2
clone size: few
D gene: NA
CDR3 protein: CASSLAVSGNTIYF
CDR3 DNA: TGTGCCAGCAGCCTGGCGGTCTCTGGAAACACCATATATTTT

J gene: TRBJ1-2
V gene: TRBV10-3
clone size: few
D gene: TRBD1
CDR3 protein: CAISPLTGGNYGYTF
CDR3 DNA: TGTGCCATCAGTCCTCTGACAGGGGGTAACTATGGCTACACCTTC

J gene: TRBJ1-4
V gene: TRBV3-1
clone size: NA
D gene: NA
CDR3 protein: CASSQETITNEKLFF
CDR3 DNA: TGTGCCAGCAGCCAAGAGACGATAACTAATGAAAAACTGTTTTTT

J gene: TRBJ1-2
V gene: TRBV13
clone size: NA
D gene: TRBD1
CDR3 protein: CASSLGGGAGYGYTF
CDR3 DNA: TGTGCCAGCAGCTTAGGAGGGGGCGCGGGCTATGGCTACACCTTC

J gene: TRBJ2-3
V gene: TRBV20-1
clone size: many
D gene: TRBD2
CDR3 protein: CSASFGTSGGGADTQYF
CDR3 DNA: TGCAGTGCTAGTTTTGGGACTAGCGGGGGGGGCGCAGATACGCAGTATTTT